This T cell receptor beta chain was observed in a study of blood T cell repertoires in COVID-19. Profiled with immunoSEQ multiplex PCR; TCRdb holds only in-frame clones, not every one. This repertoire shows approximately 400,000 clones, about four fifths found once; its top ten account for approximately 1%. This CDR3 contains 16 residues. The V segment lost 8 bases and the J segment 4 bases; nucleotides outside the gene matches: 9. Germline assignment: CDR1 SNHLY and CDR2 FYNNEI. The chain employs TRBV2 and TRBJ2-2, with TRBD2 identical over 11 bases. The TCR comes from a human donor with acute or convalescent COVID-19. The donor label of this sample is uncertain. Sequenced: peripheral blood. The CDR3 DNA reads TGTGCCAGCTCTCCTGGGACTAGCGGTATCACCGGGGAGCTGTTTTTT. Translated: CASSPGTSGITGELFF.